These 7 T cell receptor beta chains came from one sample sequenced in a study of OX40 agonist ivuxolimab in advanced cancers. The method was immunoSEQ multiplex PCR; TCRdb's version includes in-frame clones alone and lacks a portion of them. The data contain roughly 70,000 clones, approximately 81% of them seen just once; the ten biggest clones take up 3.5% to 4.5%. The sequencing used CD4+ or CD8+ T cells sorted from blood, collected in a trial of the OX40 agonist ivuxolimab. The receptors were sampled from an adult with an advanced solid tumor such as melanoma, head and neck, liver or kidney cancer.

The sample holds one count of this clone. For the CDR3, the DNA is TGTGCCAGCAGCTTGTCAGGGCTCGGCGAGCAGTACTTC. Its protein product is CASSLSGLGEQYF. The rearrangement joins TRBV11-3 to TRBJ2-7; a possible D gene is TRBD1 (5 bases). Germline V lookup: CDR1 SGHNT, CDR2 YENEEA. Trimming shortened V by 3 bases and J by 6 bases, and 12 bases separated the two germline ends. The CDR3 extends over 13 amino acids. The full variable domain, in which reference TRBV11-3 and TRBJ2-7 provide the parts outside the CDR3, is EAGVVQSPRYKIIEKKQPVAFWCNPISGHNTLYWYLQNLGQGPELLIRYENEEAVDDSQLPKDRFSAERLKGVDSTLKIQPAELGDSAVYLCASSLSGLGEQYFGPGTRLTVT.

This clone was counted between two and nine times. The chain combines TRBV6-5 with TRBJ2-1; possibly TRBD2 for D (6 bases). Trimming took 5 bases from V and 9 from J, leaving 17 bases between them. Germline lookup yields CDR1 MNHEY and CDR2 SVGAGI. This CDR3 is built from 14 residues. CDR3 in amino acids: CASSNLDYTTEQFF. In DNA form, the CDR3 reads TGTGCCAGCAGTAACCTGGACTATACAACTGAGCAGTTCTTC.

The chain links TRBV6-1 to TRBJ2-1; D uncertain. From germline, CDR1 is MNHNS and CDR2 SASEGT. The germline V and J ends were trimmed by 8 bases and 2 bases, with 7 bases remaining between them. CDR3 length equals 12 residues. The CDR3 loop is CASGIPYNEQFF. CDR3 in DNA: TGTGCCAGCGGGATCCCCTACAATGAGCAGTTCTTC.

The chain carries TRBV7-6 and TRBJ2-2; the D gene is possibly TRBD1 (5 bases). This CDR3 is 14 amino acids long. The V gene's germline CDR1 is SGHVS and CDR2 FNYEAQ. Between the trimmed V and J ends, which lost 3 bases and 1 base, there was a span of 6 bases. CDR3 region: CASSFRVNTGELFF. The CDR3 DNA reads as TGTGCCAGCAGCTTCAGGGTGAACACCGGGGAGCTGTTTTTT. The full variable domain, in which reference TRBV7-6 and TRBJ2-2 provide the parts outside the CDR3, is GAGVSQSPRYKVTKRGQDVALRCDPISGHVSLYWYRQALGQGPEFLTYFNYEAQQDKSGLPNDRFSAERPEGSISTLTIQRTEQRDSAMYRCASSFRVNTGELFFGEGSRLTVL.

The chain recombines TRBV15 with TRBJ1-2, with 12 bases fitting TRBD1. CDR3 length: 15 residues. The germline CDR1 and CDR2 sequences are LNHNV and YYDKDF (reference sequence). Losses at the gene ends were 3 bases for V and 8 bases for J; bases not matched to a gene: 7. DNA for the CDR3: TGTGCCACCAGCAGGACCGGGACAGGGGGCCGAGGCTACACCTTC. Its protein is CATSRTGTGGRGYTF.

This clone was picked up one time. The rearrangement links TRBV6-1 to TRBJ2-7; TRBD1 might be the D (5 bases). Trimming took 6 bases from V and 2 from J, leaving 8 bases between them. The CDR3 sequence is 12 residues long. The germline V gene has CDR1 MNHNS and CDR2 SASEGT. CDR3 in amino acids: CASRETAYEQYF. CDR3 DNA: TGTGCCAGCAGGGAGACAGCCTACGAGCAGTACTTC.

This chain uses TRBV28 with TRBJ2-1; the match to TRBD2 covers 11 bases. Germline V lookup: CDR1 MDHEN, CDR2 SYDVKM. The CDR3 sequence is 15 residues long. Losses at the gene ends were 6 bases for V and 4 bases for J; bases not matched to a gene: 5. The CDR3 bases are TGTGCCAGCAGCCGCCCTAGCGGGAGGTACAATGAGCAGTTCTTC. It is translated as CASSRPSGRYNEQFF.